This T cell receptor beta chain was recovered during a study of cytomegalovirus exposure and HLA in healthy donors. Study in general: One earlier analysis, a look at approximately 190 million T cells, found more than 100 million unique TCR beta sequences. Notes on the study in general: The authors later found most CMV-associated TCR beta chains appeared HLA-restricted. The study labeled 180 or so TCR beta chains cytomegalovirus-associated. Follow-up analysis later connected one missense variant in DCLRE1C with trimming of TCR beta V- and J-genes.

PCR employed 60 Vbeta and 13 Jbeta primers. The protocol was immunoSEQ multiplex PCR, while the TCRdb copy is restricted to in-frame clones and leaves out a portion. Here the sample spans more than 130,000 clones, approximately 70% being singletons. The sample holds a few counts of this clone. What it recognizes is unknown. Germline V gene data show CDR1 as SNHLY and CDR2 as FYNNEI. Trimming took 0 bases from V and 3 from J; bases not matched to a gene: 7. This CDR3 comprises 16 residues. The TCR comes from a human donor in good health. J is TRBJ2-7 and V is TRBV2; TRBD1 matches at 8 bases. The sequencing sample was made of PBMCs. CDR3 residues: CASSEARTGYGYEQYF. DNA for the CDR3: TGTGCCAGCAGTGAAGCGCGGACAGGGTATGGCTACGAGCAGTACTTC.